This T cell receptor (beta chain) stems from a study of vaccination and CD4 T cells after COVID-19. Background on the study: Post-COVID draws followed diagnosis by a median approximately 100 days (range 35 to 161). Notes on the study in general: Although the median of SARS-CoV-2-reactive clonotypes rose from about 20 to 38, the change was not significant. Convalescent patients had a median roughly 86% of post-vaccine SARS-CoV-2-reactive clones that were detected only after vaccination, not before it.

In its sample, this clonotype was seen a few times. The antigen remains undetermined. Treatment specified: approximately 11-day PBMC culture with coronavirus spike peptide pools or control peptides (ViraFEST assay). TCRs were sequenced by ViraFEST after antigen-specific T cells had been expanded with peptide pools. Germline loops: CDR1 MDHEN, CDR2 SYDVKM. The CDR3 is 15 amino acids. V was pared by 5 bases and J by 0 bases, with 12 bases between. The Oncomine TCR Beta short-read assay sequenced DNA from cultured CD4+ T cells. TCRdb called the PCR reads again in MiXCR, with one record for every CDR3 protein. Of more than 7,000 distinct CDR3 sequences in the sample, 55% to 75% were seen once.

The receptor was isolated from a human donor who had recovered from COVID-19. Sequencing was carried out using CD4+ T cells from blood, cultured in vitro. The J gene is TRBJ2-3, the V gene TRBV28; D is undetermined. The CDR3 reads CASSTAPPSTDTQYF. DNA of the CDR3: TGTGCCAGCAGTACCGCTCCGCCTAGCACAGATACGCAGTATTTT.